Listed here are 2 T cell receptor beta chains from one sample, sequenced in a study of cytomegalovirus exposure and HLA in healthy donors. The PCR contained 60 Vbeta and 13 Jbeta primers. The table came from immunoSEQ multiplex PCR; TCRdb's copy has only in-frame clones and leaves some out. The sample has roughly 100,000 clones; 65% to 80% are singletons. Sequenced material: PBMCs. Source of these receptors: a woman younger than 35 in good health and CMV-seropositive.

Written as DNA, the CDR3 is TGCGCCAGCAGCCCCATCAATCAGCCCCAGCATTTT. Translating it yields CASSPINQPQHF. The chain joins TRBV23-1 to TRBJ1-5; no definite D call. TRBV23-1 is annotated as an ORF whose role is uncertain. The germline V and J ends were trimmed by 6 bases and 3 bases, with 6 bases remaining between them. CDR3 size: 12 residues.

This sequence joins TRBV6-6 and TRBJ2-1; TRBD2 agrees at 14 bases. The germline CDR1 and CDR2 sequences are MNHNY and SVGAGI (reference sequence). After removal of 6 bases from V and 7 bases from J, the junction contained 5 bases not matched to a gene. This CDR3 contains 15 residues. This chain's CDR3 is CASRLGTSGSNEQFF. Here the CDR3 DNA reads TGTGCCAGCAGGTTAGGGACTAGCGGGAGTAATGAGCAGTTCTTC.